The 23 T cell receptor beta chains in this list originate from one sample, sequenced in a study of CD8 T cells in Susac syndrome. After extraction with the RNeasy kit, roughly 0.5 to 1 ug of the RNA was reverse transcribed using random hexamers. TCRdb reanalysed the immunoSEQ multiplex PCR reads using MiXCR and keeps one entry per CDR3 protein. The profile shows about 180,000 distinct CDR3 sequences, about 94% of them singletons. The sequenced sample consisted of CD4+ T cells from PBMCs. The receptor source for this set is a human donor with Susac syndrome.

The CDR3 coding sequence is TGTGCCAGCAGTTTATCAGCGGGGGACTTCACCGGGGAGCTGTTTTTT. Protein product: CASSLSAGDFTGELFF. The chain combines TRBV27 with TRBJ2-2, with 8 bases that match TRBD2. Trimming cost V 0 bases and J 4 bases; bases outside gene matches: 4. The length of the CDR3 is 16 residues. Looked up from germline, CDR1 is MNHEY and CDR2 is SMNVEV (reference sequence).

The chain combines TRBV6-1 with TRBJ2-2; D is uncertain. The CDR3 is made up of 13 amino acids. Looked up from germline, CDR1 is MNHNS and CDR2 is SASEGT. V shed 3 bases and J shed 2 bases, with 4 bases lying between them. The CDR3 DNA reads TGTGCCAGCAGTGATCTAAACACCGGGGAGCTGTTTTTT. Its protein product is CASSDLNTGELFF.

The V and J genes are TRBV29-1 and TRBJ1-2, with a possible D match to TRBD1 (5 bases). The CDR3 extends over 14 amino acids. Germline values: CDR1 SQVTM, CDR2 ANQGSEA. V lost 4 bases and J lost 6, with 18 bases in between. Here the CDR3 reads CSVAPSGKWDGYTF. The CDR3 DNA sequence: TGCAGCGTTGCCCCTTCAGGGAAATGGGATGGCTACACCTTC. Full variable domain (rest looked up from reference TRBV29-1 and TRBJ1-2): SAVISQKPSRDICQRGTSLTIQCQVDSQVTMMFWYRQQPGQSLTLIATANQGSEATYESGFVIDKFPISRPNLTFSTLTVSNMSPEDSSIYLCSVAPSGKWDGYTFGSGTRLTVV.

The chain has TRBV5-1 and TRBJ2-2; D gene uncertain. The V gene lost 5 bases and the J gene lost 0 bases, with 11 bases spanning the gap. The CDR3 consists of 15 residues. Germline CDR1 and CDR2: SGHRS and YFSETQ. The CDR3 DNA reads TGCGCCAGCAGGATTGAACCCGCGAACACCGGGGAGCTGTTTTTT. The encoded protein is CASRIEPANTGELFF.

The chain couples TRBV20-1 to TRBJ1-2; D unclear. Germline V lookup: CDR1 DFQATT, CDR2 SNEGSKA (reference sequence). This CDR3 spans 12 amino acids. V was trimmed by 3 bases and J by 6 bases, leaving 11 bases between them. CDR3 nucleotides: TGCAGTGCTAGTGAAGGGAGTCATGGCTACACCTTC. Translated: CSASEGSHGYTF.

The chain employs TRBV25-1 and TRBJ2-1; the match to TRBD1 covers 7 bases. This CDR3 region has 15 residues. CDR1 and CDR2 (germline): MGHDK, SYGVNS. The V segment lost 1 base and the J segment 8 bases; nucleotides outside the gene matches: 8. In DNA, the CDR3 is TGTGCCAGCAGTGAATCCACAGGGGATATCGATGAGCAGTTCTTC. Translation: CASSESTGDIDEQFF.

This rearrangement joins TRBV12-3 or TRBV12-4 to TRBJ1-5; D not certain. V was trimmed by 1 base and J by 3 bases, leaving 7 bases between them. CDR3 length equals 14 residues. DNA for the CDR3: TGTGCCAGCAGTTTAGGAGCCTACAATCAGCCCCAGCATTTT. It codes for CASSLGAYNQPQHF.

This clonotype was counted once. The V and J genes are TRBV20-1 and TRBJ2-2; TRBD2 is a possible D gene (5 bases). The germline V and J ends were trimmed by 0 bases and 6 bases, with 11 bases remaining between them. Germline V lookup: CDR1 DFQATT, CDR2 SNEGSKA (reference sequence). The CDR3 is 14 amino acids. Written as DNA, the CDR3 is TGCAGTGCTAGAGAAAACGCGGGCGCCGGGGAGCTGTTTTTT. Residues: CSARENAGAGELFF.

V is TRBV3-1 and J is TRBJ2-7; D gene unclear. Trimming cost V 4 bases and J 5 bases, with 12 bases left between them. Germline CDR1 LGHDT, CDR2 YNNKEL (reference sequence). The CDR3 runs 13 residues. The CDR3 nucleotides are TGTGCCAGCAGCCCACTCAACATGGACGAGCAGTACTTC. Encoded protein: CASSPLNMDEQYF.

This chain links TRBV25-1 with TRBJ2-4; TRBD1 aligns across 7 bases. V dropped 6 bases and J dropped 6; count of bases not matched to a gene: 5. The CDR3 runs to 13 residues. Germline lookup yields CDR1 MGHDK and CDR2 SYGVNS. CDR3 sequence (DNA): TGTGCCAGCAGCGATTGGGACAGAAACATTCAGTACTTC. Its protein is CASSDWDRNIQYF.

The chain carries TRBV29-1 and TRBJ2-1, with D unclear. The V and J ends lost 1 base and 7 bases respectively, with 20 bases between them. CDR1 and CDR2 from the germline V gene are SQVTM and ANQGSEA. The CDR3 length is 16 residues. CDR3 sequence reads: CSVEVLGLRVGNEQFF. As DNA, the CDR3 is TGCAGCGTTGAAGTCCTGGGTCTAAGGGTCGGGAATGAGCAGTTCTTC.

The V gene is TRBV7-8, the J gene TRBJ2-7, with D tentatively TRBD1 or TRBD2 (5 bases each). Germline V gene sequence: CDR1 SGHVS, CDR2 FQNEAQ. Trimming stripped 1 base from V and 5 bases from J, with 9 bases between. CDR3 length: 13 amino acids. This chain's CDR3 is CASSLVWGNEQYF. The CDR3 coding sequence is TGTGCCAGCAGCTTAGTGTGGGGGAACGAGCAGTACTTC.

The V gene is TRBV24-1, the J gene TRBJ2-3; no reliable D call. Trimming removed 9 bases at V and 0 bases at J, with 18 bases between. Germline-derived CDR1 and CDR2 are KGHDR and SFDVKD. The CDR3 consists of 16 residues. The CDR3 spells CATLRQAASSTDTQYF. The CDR3 DNA sequence: TGTGCCACCCTCCGGCAAGCAGCTTCTAGCACAGATACGCAGTATTTT.

Only one count was recorded for this clonotype. The J gene is TRBJ1-1, the V gene TRBV18, with D possibly matching TRBD1 (5 bases). CDR1 and CDR2 from the germline V gene are KGHSH and LQKENI. Trimming cost V 4 bases and J 10 bases, with 19 bases left between them. This CDR3 spans 14 amino acids. The CDR3 loop is CASSRQESGAGAFF. The CDR3 bases are TGTGCCAGCTCACGCCAGGAATCTGGGGCAGGAGCTTTCTTT.

The chain has TRBV6-2 or TRBV6-3 and TRBJ2-7, with TRBD2 matching 8 bases. From germline, CDR1 is MNHEY and CDR2 SVGEGT. The trim removed 1 base at V and 3 bases at J, leaving 5 bases unmatched. This CDR3 is built from 15 residues. The CDR3 DNA follows: TGTGCCAGCAGTTACTTAAGCGGGAGAGACTACGAGCAGTACTTC. The encoded protein is CASSYLSGRDYEQYF.

This chain uses TRBV7-9 with TRBJ2-1; 10 nucleotides align to TRBD2. Per germline, CDR1 SEHNR and CDR2 FQNEAQ (reference sequence). The CDR3 sequence is 15 residues long. With V trimmed by 5 bases and J by 2 bases, 3 bases remained unmatched. CDR3 sequence: CASSRLAGTYNEQFF. As DNA, the CDR3 is TGTGCCAGCAGCAGACTAGCGGGCACCTACAATGAGCAGTTCTTC.

The V and J genes are TRBV20-1 and TRBJ2-5, with 7 bases matching TRBD1. Germline V gene lookup returns CDR1 DFQATT and CDR2 SNEGSKA (reference sequence). V lost 6 bases and J lost 0; bases outside the gene matches: 4. The CDR3 loop spans 13 amino acids. The CDR3 coding sequence is TGCAGTGCCAGGGACAGCTACCAAGAGACCCAGTACTTC. Protein sequence: CSARDSYQETQYF.

The V gene is TRBV28, the J gene TRBJ2-7; TRBD1 aligns across 7 bases. The CDR3 spans 16 residues. CDR1 MDHEN and CDR2 SYDVKM come from the germline V gene. V lost 2 bases to trimming and J lost 3 bases; unmatched junction nucleotides: 10. The CDR3 sequence: CASSLRALTGSYEQYF. CDR3 in DNA: TGTGCCAGCAGTTTACGGGCCTTGACAGGGAGCTACGAGCAGTACTTC. The whole variable domain, remainder taken from reference TRBV28 and TRBJ2-7, is DVKVTQSSRYLVKRTGEKVFLECVQDMDHENMFWYRQDPGLGLRLIYFSYDVKMKEKGDIPEGYSVSREKKERFSLILESASTNQTSMYLCASSLRALTGSYEQYFGPGTRLTVT.

The CDR3 protein is CASSRDRGLTYEQYF. In DNA form, the CDR3 reads TGTGCCAGCAGTCGGGACAGGGGGTTGACCTACGAGCAGTACTTC. V gene TRBV5-4 combines with J gene TRBJ2-7; 11 positions match TRBD1. J gave up 2 bases and V 5 bases, and 6 bases lay outside the gene matches. The CDR3 extends over 15 amino acids. The germline V gene encodes CDR1 SGHNT and CDR2 YYREEE (reference sequence).

The V call is TRBV12-3 or TRBV12-4, the J call TRBJ2-1; D is unresolved. V shed 5 bases and J shed 9 bases, with 8 bases lying between them. This CDR3 has 11 residues. The CDR3 DNA reads TGTGCCAGCAGTCGAATGGGTGAGCAGTTCTTC. Protein: CASSRMGEQFF.

The rearrangement uses TRBV3-1 and TRBJ1-2, with a tentative D call TRBD1 (5 bases). CDR3 length equals 13 residues. In germline, CDR1 is LGHDT, CDR2 YNNKEL (reference sequence). The ends were cut back, 5 bases at V and 7 bases at J, with 14 bases in the middle. CDR3 protein: CASSAPGYGGYTF. The DNA for the CDR3 is TGTGCCAGCAGCGCCCCAGGGTACGGTGGCTACACCTTC.

The chain couples TRBV2 to TRBJ2-1; 8 bases are a match to TRBD2. The V gene end was trimmed by 6 bases and the J gene end by 6 bases; junction bases not matched to a gene: 13. CDR1 and CDR2 from the germline V gene are SNHLY and FYNNEI. This CDR3 is built from 16 residues. The CDR3 here is CASSPRSGGLPNEQFF. In DNA form, the CDR3 reads TGTGCCAGCAGCCCTAGGAGCGGGGGACTCCCCAATGAGCAGTTCTTC.

J is TRBJ1-1 and V is TRBV2; no clear D. This CDR3 contains 13 residues. Trimming left V 5 bases short and J 10 bases short, with 17 bases between. In germline, CDR1 is SNHLY, CDR2 FYNNEI. Written as DNA, the CDR3 is TGTGCCAGCAGTATAGGACCGAACGAGGGAGCTTTCTTT. Translating gives CASSIGPNEGAFF.